This entry lists 28 T cell receptor beta chains sequenced from one sample in a study of chemoradiotherapy in HPV16-positive cancers. Sequencing was performed with immunoSEQ multiplex PCR; in TCRdb, only in-frame clones are kept and a portion is missing. The data show some 15,000 clones, about 88% seen once. Here the sequenced sample was blood, taken from a patient who underwent chemoradiotherapy. The receptors stem from a human donor with HPV-associated anogenital cancer.

The chain uses TRBV5-1 and TRBJ2-3, with 8 bases lining up with TRBD2. Germline V gene data show CDR1 as SGHRS and CDR2 as YFSETQ. CDR3 length: 15 residues. V was pared by 6 bases and J by 0 bases, with 6 bases of the junction left unmatched. CDR3: CASTVRGGSTDTQYF. The CDR3 nucleotides are TGCGCCAGCACCGTCCGGGGGGGTAGCACAGATACGCAGTATTTT.

V is TRBV5-8 and J is TRBJ2-1; D possibly corresponds to TRBD2 (5 bases). V was shortened by 4 bases and J by 0 bases, with 11 bases between the two germline ends. In germline, CDR1 is SGHTS, CDR2 YDEGEE. The CDR3 contains 15 residues. The CDR3 DNA sequence: TGTGCCAGCAGCACCTGGACTCGCTCCTACAATGAGCAGTTCTTC. This translates into CASSTWTRSYNEQFF.

This chain connects TRBV11-2 to TRBJ2-1; maybe TRBD1 (5 bases). Germline V gives CDR1 SGHAT, CDR2 FQNNGV. V lost 3 bases, J lost 7 bases, and 7 bases lay in between. This CDR3 region has 12 residues. In DNA, the CDR3 is TGTGCCAGCAGCTTGACAGATAATGAGCAGTTCTTC. Amino acids: CASSLTDNEQFF.

The chain recombines TRBV7-9 with TRBJ2-4, with 7 bases aligning to TRBD2. Germline assignment: CDR1 SEHNR and CDR2 FQNEAQ (reference sequence). The V segment lost 1 base and the J segment 15 bases; nucleotides outside the gene matches: 9. This CDR3 has 13 residues. The CDR3 sequence is CASSLDRGDPRYF. In nucleotides, the CDR3 is TGTGCCAGCAGCTTAGATCGGGGGGACCCGAGGTACTTC.

This clone occurred a few times. This rearrangement joins TRBV10-2 to TRBJ1-5; D gene uncertain. Germline V gene lookup returns CDR1 WSHSY and CDR2 SAAADI. The CDR3 runs to 13 residues. With 7 bases removed from V and 2 bases from J, the gap between germline ends came to 9 bases. Written as DNA, the CDR3 is TGCGCCAGCACCAATCACCGCAATCAGCCCCAGCATTTT. It specifies CASTNHRNQPQHF.

The CDR3 sequence is CASTLPGNTEAFF. CDR3 nucleotides: TGCGCCAGCACCCTGCCGGGGAACACTGAAGCTTTCTTT. The chain joins TRBV23-1 to TRBJ1-1; no clear D gene. TRBV23-1 is sorted into the ORF group, with uncertain function. The CDR3 runs to 13 residues. Trimming cost V 7 bases and J 1 base, with 10 bases left between them.

The chain is built from TRBV7-3 and TRBJ2-3; either TRBD1 or TRBD2 may supply D (7 bases each). The V end was cut by 1 base, the J end by 3 bases, with 14 bases between. Germline CDR1 and CDR2: SGHTA and FQGTGA. The CDR3 length is 16 residues. The CDR3 DNA reads TGTGCCAGCAGCTTAAGAGGGAGGGGGCTAACAGATACGCAGTATTTT. This gives the protein CASSLRGRGLTDTQYF.

This clone was seen only a few times. This chain joins TRBV5-1 and TRBJ2-6, with 9 nucleotides matching TRBD1. The CDR3 is 17 amino acids. Germline CDR1 is SGHRS and CDR2 is YFSETQ. With V trimmed by 4 bases and J by 1 base, 6 bases remained unmatched. The CDR3 loop is CASSIQQGASGANVLTF. CDR3 nucleotides: TGCGCCAGCAGCATCCAACAGGGGGCGTCTGGGGCCAACGTCCTGACTTTC.

The V call is TRBV5-4, the J call TRBJ2-3, with 8 bases that match TRBD1. Trimming removed 4 bases from V and 2 bases from J; junction bases left unmatched: 3. From germline, CDR1 is SGHNT and CDR2 YYREEE (reference sequence). The CDR3 extends over 14 amino acids. The CDR3 loop reads CASSDRGLTDTQYF. The CDR3 nucleotides read TGTGCCAGCAGCGACAGGGGCCTCACAGATACGCAGTATTTT.

The genes are TRBV5-1 and TRBJ2-3; the D gene is possibly TRBD2 (6 bases). The CDR3 has 15 amino acids. Germline V gene data show CDR1 as SGHRS and CDR2 as YFSETQ. Between the trimmed V and J ends, which lost 4 bases and 0 bases, there was a span of 12 bases. Here the CDR3 reads CASSLIAVSTDTQYF. The CDR3, as DNA: TGCGCCAGCAGCCTCATAGCGGTTAGCACAGATACGCAGTATTTT.

The chain recombines TRBV5-1 with TRBJ1-4; D is unresolved. This CDR3 has 15 amino acids. Trimming stripped 0 bases from V and 3 bases from J, with 9 bases between. Germline CDR1 SGHRS, CDR2 YFSETQ. CDR3 sequence reads: CASSLVVGANEKLFF. CDR3 nucleotides: TGCGCCAGCAGCTTGGTAGTCGGGGCTAATGAAAAACTGTTTTTT.

This chain links TRBV5-1 with TRBJ1-4; the D is unclear. This CDR3 contains 15 residues. With 2 bases removed from V and 5 bases from J, the gap between germline ends came to 13 bases. Germline V gene data show CDR1 as SGHRS and CDR2 as YFSETQ. The CDR3 nucleotides read TGCGCCAGCAGCTTTCTGCCGGGGAGAAATGAAAAACTGTTTTTT. Its translation: CASSFLPGRNEKLFF.

The chain recombines TRBV27 with TRBJ2-5, with D unresolved. V shed 2 bases and J shed 5 bases, with 9 bases lying between them. From germline, CDR1 is MNHEY and CDR2 SMNVEV (reference sequence). The CDR3 is made up of 13 amino acids. The CDR3 here is CASSLGPLETQYF. The CDR3 DNA sequence: TGTGCCAGCAGTTTAGGACCACTGGAGACCCAGTACTTC.

The gene calls are TRBV5-6 and TRBJ2-7; TRBD2 agrees at 8 bases. J was trimmed by 4 bases and V by 5 bases; bases with no gene match: 8. CDR3 length: 14 residues. Germline loops: CDR1 SGHDT, CDR2 YYEEEE. CDR3 in amino acids: CASSYGGAGYEQYF. In DNA form, the CDR3 reads TGTGCCAGCAGTTACGGGGGGGCCGGGTACGAGCAGTACTTC.

In its sample, this clone was seen a few times. The genes are TRBV28 and TRBJ2-1; D not resolved. With 3 bases removed from V and 10 bases from J, the gap between germline ends came to 7 bases. CDR3 length equals 11 residues. The germline V gene encodes CDR1 MDHEN and CDR2 SYDVKM. CDR3 in DNA: TGTGCCAGCAGTTTGTCTTTCGAGCAGTTCTTC. This sequence encodes CASSLSFEQFF.

The chain combines TRBV7-9 with TRBJ2-7; D gene unclear. Trimming took 0 bases from V and 7 from J, leaving 7 bases between them. Germline V gives CDR1 SEHNR, CDR2 FQNEAQ (reference sequence). This CDR3 contains 12 residues. The CDR3 sequence is CASSLAVGEQYF. The CDR3 DNA follows: TGTGCCAGCAGCTTAGCCGTGGGTGAGCAGTACTTC.

V usage is TRBV23-1 and J usage is TRBJ1-5; D unclear. TRBV23-1 is an ORF, with its function uncertain. The ends were cut back, 3 bases at V and 3 bases at J, with 15 bases in the middle. This CDR3 has 16 amino acids. The CDR3 reads CASSQEVGYPNQPQHF. As DNA, the CDR3 is TGCGCCAGCAGTCAGGAGGTGGGGTACCCCAATCAGCCCCAGCATTTT.

The V gene is TRBV18, the J gene TRBJ1-4; 7 nucleotides agree with TRBD1. From germline, CDR1 is KGHSH and CDR2 LQKENI. The trim removed 3 bases at V and 5 bases at J, leaving 12 bases unmatched. CDR3 length equals 17 residues. CDR3 nucleotide sequence: TGTGCCAGCTCACCCCCCGGGAAGGGGACAGAAAATGAAAAACTGTTTTTT. Its protein is CASSPPGKGTENEKLFF.

This chain uses TRBV5-1 with TRBJ2-2, with 7 bases matching TRBD1. The germline gives CDR1 SGHRS, CDR2 YFSETQ. The CDR3 spans 13 residues. The J segment lost 5 bases and the V segment lost 7 bases, leaving 5 bases of the junction unmatched. The DNA for the CDR3 is TGCGCCAGCCGCCAGGGGGAAACCGGGGAGCTGTTTTTT. Its protein is CASRQGETGELFF.

The chain links TRBV9 to TRBJ2-3; D gene unclear. Germline V gives CDR1 SGDLS, CDR2 YYNGEE. This CDR3 has 15 amino acids. V lost 3 bases, J lost 2 bases, and 13 bases lay in between. This chain's CDR3 is CASSGGSSHTDTQYF. Here the CDR3 DNA reads TGTGCCAGCAGCGGAGGATCATCCCACACAGATACGCAGTATTTT. Looking up the rest from reference TRBV9 and TRBJ2-3 gives the full variable domain: DSGVTQTPKHLITATGQRVTLRCSPRSGDLSVYWYQQSLDQGLQFLIQYYNGEERAKGNILERFSAQQFPDLHSELNLSSLELGDSALYFCASSGGSSHTDTQYFGPGTRLTVL.

The chain uses TRBV6-1 and TRBJ1-5; D gene uncertain. CDR1 and CDR2 from the germline V gene are MNHNS and SASEGT. The V and J ends lost 4 bases and 1 base respectively, with 11 bases between them. The CDR3 is made up of 15 amino acids. CDR3 amino acids: CASSARITSNQPQHF. The CDR3 DNA reads as TGTGCCAGCAGTGCTCGCATTACGAGCAATCAGCCCCAGCATTTT.

This chain connects TRBV7-2 to TRBJ2-1, with D perhaps TRBD1 (6 bases). CDR1 and CDR2 from the germline V gene are SGHTA and FQGNSA. Trimming took off 1 base at V and 9 bases at J, with 13 bases between the two ends. The CDR3 runs 14 residues. For the CDR3, the DNA is TGTGCCAGCAGCTTAGTACCTGGGGGCTTTGAGCAGTTCTTC. The encoded protein is CASSLVPGGFEQFF.

V and J are TRBV19 and TRBJ2-7; possible D gene TRBD2, 7 bases. The CDR3 contains 17 residues. V was clipped by 9 bases and J by 1 base, with 25 bases between them. CDR1 is LNHDA, CDR2 SQIVND, per germline (reference sequence). Here the CDR3 DNA reads TGTGCCAGCAACGGGGGGCTATCTTTACCCCGTTCCTACGAGCAGTACTTC. This codes for CASNGGLSLPRSYEQYF.

This rearrangement joins TRBV13 to TRBJ2-4; TRBD2 aligns across 10 bases. Germline values: CDR1 PRHDT, CDR2 FYEKMQ (reference sequence). The V segment lost 1 base and the J segment 8 bases; nucleotides outside the gene matches: 5. The CDR3 length is 15 residues. The CDR3 loop reads CASSLASSGGYIQYF. CDR3 nucleotide sequence: TGTGCCAGCAGCTTAGCTTCTAGCGGGGGATACATTCAGTACTTC.

The chain recombines TRBV28 with TRBJ2-3, with 7 bases lining up with TRBD2. Germline V gene sequence: CDR1 MDHEN, CDR2 SYDVKM. The CDR3 spans 14 residues. V lost 6 bases, J lost 2 bases, and 5 bases stayed unmatched. CDR3 sequence: CASSPGTNTDTQYF. In DNA form, the CDR3 reads TGTGCCAGCAGCCCCGGGACTAACACAGATACGCAGTATTTT.

The gene calls are TRBV27 and TRBJ1-2, with no clear D. There are 13 residues in the CDR3. Trimming took 2 bases from V and 3 from J, leaving 7 bases between them. The germline V gene encodes CDR1 MNHEY and CDR2 SMNVEV (reference sequence). The CDR3 DNA sequence: TGTGCCAGCAGTTTAGATCGGGACTATGGCTACACCTTC. Protein: CASSLDRDYGYTF.

The chain recombines TRBV5-1 with TRBJ2-3, with D possibly being TRBD1 (5 bases). This CDR3 region has 16 residues. Trimming cost V 2 bases and J 1 base, with 14 bases left between them. Per the germline V gene, CDR1 is SGHRS and CDR2 is YFSETQ. The CDR3 nucleotides read TGCGCCAGCAGCTTCGTTGGGGCGAAAGGCACAGATACGCAGTATTTT. Its translation is CASSFVGAKGTDTQYF.

The chain is built from TRBV9 and TRBJ2-1, with D maybe TRBD2 (5 bases). Germline CDR1 SGDLS, CDR2 YYNGEE. With 5 bases removed from V and 1 base from J, the gap between germline ends came to 10 bases. This CDR3 is 14 amino acids long. The CDR3 DNA reads TGTGCCAGCAGTGCTCCGGGATCCTACAATGAGCAGTTCTTC. Translation: CASSAPGSYNEQFF.